These 3 T cell receptor beta chains share one sample of origin, sequenced in a study of blood T cell repertoires in COVID-19. Here immunoSEQ multiplex PCR was the method, and the copy in TCRdb shows in-frame clones only, minus some. The sample gives roughly 250,000 clones, about 88% of which show up once; about 2.1% is in the top ten. The source material was peripheral blood. The origin of the receptors is a woman in her thirties or forties who had recovered from COVID-19.

This chain connects TRBV7-9 to TRBJ1-5; 8 nucleotides align to TRBD1. Germline V gives CDR1 SEHNR, CDR2 FQNEAQ (reference sequence). The V segment lost 5 bases and the J segment 5 bases; nucleotides outside the gene matches: 8. The CDR3 totals 15 residues. The CDR3 nucleotides read TGTGCCAGCAGCGACGGGACAGGAGTTTATCAGCCCCAGCATTTT. Translating it yields CASSDGTGVYQPQHF.

The CDR3: CASSFSDSIYGYTF. The CDR3 bases are TGTGCCAGCAGTTTCTCTGACAGCATCTATGGCTACACCTTC. V is TRBV28 and J is TRBJ1-2; TRBD1 is a possible D gene (5 bases). The ends were cut back, 3 bases at V and 4 bases at J, with 12 bases in the middle. The CDR3 is made up of 14 amino acids. Germline CDR1 is MDHEN and CDR2 is SYDVKM.

This CDR3 reads CASSAQDRGREKLFF. The CDR3 DNA reads as TGTGCCAGCAGCGCCCAGGACAGGGGTCGTGAAAAACTGTTTTTT. V is TRBV9 and J is TRBJ1-4, with 9 bases aligning to TRBD1. Germline loops: CDR1 SGDLS, CDR2 YYNGEE. The CDR3 is 15 residues long. V dropped 3 bases and J dropped 7; count of bases not matched to a gene: 7.